Listed here is a single T cell receptor beta chain. Its antigen is still unknown. Germline CDR1 SGHDN, CDR2 FVKESK. Between the trimmed V and J ends, which lost 1 base and 6 bases, there was a span of 7 bases. This CDR3 is 12 amino acids long. The data stem from a study of Ad26.COV2.S vaccination and SARS-CoV-2 variants. Study results and caveats: Substantial response breadth was reportedly seen for spike-specific CD8+ and CD4+ T cells after vaccination. Participants in the vaccine arm had higher spike-specific TCR breadth; placebo recipients had lower.

Data came from immunoSEQ multiplex PCR; TCRdb stores just in-frame clones and leaves some out. Among about 180,000 clones listed, around 85% were seen once. The gene calls are TRBV14 and TRBJ2-7; D is ambiguous. The sample consisted of peripheral blood, taken after recovery from COVID-19. The receptor comes from a human donor who had recovered from COVID-19. The CDR3 reads CASSQAWREQYF. CDR3 DNA: TGTGCCAGCAGCCAAGCATGGCGCGAGCAGTACTTC. The full variable domain, in which reference TRBV14 and TRBJ2-7 provide the parts outside the CDR3, is EAGVTQFPSHSVIEKGQTVTLRCDPISGHDNLYWYRRVMGKEIKFLLHFVKESKQDESGMPNNRFLAERTGGTYSTLKVQPAELEDSGVYFCASSQAWREQYFGPGTRLTVT.